A single sample is the source of the 18 T cell receptor beta chains below, sequenced in a study of cytomegalovirus exposure and HLA in healthy donors. Clones were read by immunoSEQ multiplex PCR, and TCRdb kept only the in-frame ones, dropping some. Of tens of thousands of clones listed, over 85% are singletons. The sample comprised PBMCs. These receptors all come from a man between 18 and 29 years old in good health and CMV-seropositive.

The chain is built from TRBV6-1 and TRBJ2-3, with a possible D match to TRBD2 (5 bases). The V end lost 2 bases, the J end lost 5 bases, and 17 bases lay between the germline ends. Germline values: CDR1 MNHNS, CDR2 SASEGT. The CDR3 spans 16 residues. The CDR3 DNA follows: TGTGCCAGCAGTGAAATACCGGGATTCGGGGAAGATACGCAGTATTTT. Encoded protein: CASSEIPGFGEDTQYF.

The V and J genes are TRBV5-4 and TRBJ2-3; 10 bases match TRBD1. This CDR3 has 16 amino acids. Germline trimming cut 4 bases from V and 3 bases from J; bases unmatched to any gene: 8. Germline CDR1 SGHNT, CDR2 YYREEE (reference sequence). The DNA of the CDR3 is TGTGCCAGCAGCATGAGGGACAGGGGTAAGACAGATACGCAGTATTTT. Encoded protein: CASSMRDRGKTDTQYF.

The rearrangement joins TRBV7-3 to TRBJ1-5, with 8 bases fitting TRBD1. Germline V gene sequence: CDR1 SGHTA, CDR2 FQGTGA. J lost 7 bases, V lost 6 bases, and 8 bases had no gene match. The CDR3 loop spans 14 amino acids. CDR3 protein: CASRSDRVGQPQHF. The CDR3 coding sequence is TGTGCCAGCAGATCGGACAGGGTCGGGCAGCCCCAGCATTTT.

The rearrangement links TRBV7-2 to TRBJ2-7; D is perhaps TRBD1 (5 bases). Trimming shortened V by 0 bases and J by 5 bases, and 5 bases separated the two germline ends. This CDR3 spans 12 amino acids. In germline, CDR1 is SGHTA, CDR2 FQGNSA. CDR3 loop: CASSLARDEQYF. The CDR3 nucleotides are TGTGCCAGCAGCTTAGCCAGGGACGAGCAGTACTTC.

This clone was detected only once. The CDR3 sequence: CASSRSSTENEKLFF. CDR3 coding DNA: TGTGCCAGCAGCCGAAGTTCTACGGAGAATGAAAAACTGTTTTTT. The chain combines TRBV7-8 with TRBJ1-4; the D is unclear. In germline, CDR1 is SGHVS, CDR2 FQNEAQ. Trimming removed 5 bases at V and 5 bases at J, with 15 bases between. This CDR3 is 15 amino acids long.

The chain employs TRBV4-2 and TRBJ1-1; D is possibly TRBD1 (6 bases). This CDR3 comprises 20 residues. Germline V CDR1 and CDR2: LGHNA, YNFKEQ. V lost 0 bases and J lost 1, with 24 bases in between. The CDR3 DNA reads TGTGCCAGCAGCCAAGAATGGGGGCCGAGTTCTCCCCGGGAGAACACTGAAGCTTTCTTT. Translation gives CASSQEWGPSSPRENTEAFF.

A single count supports this clone. The gene calls are TRBV6-6 and TRBJ1-4; D gene unclear. V shed 2 bases and J shed 8 bases, with 12 bases lying between them. This CDR3 is built from 14 residues. Germline-derived CDR1 and CDR2 are MNHNY and SVGAGI (reference sequence). DNA for the CDR3: TGTGCCAGCAGTTACCGGGGTTTATTCGAAAAACTGTTTTTT. Amino acids: CASSYRGLFEKLFF.

This rearrangement joins TRBV4-1 to TRBJ2-1; 8 bases match TRBD2. CDR3 length: 16 amino acids. CDR1 and CDR2 (germline): MGHRA, YSYEKL. The trim removed 0 bases at V and 0 bases at J, leaving 1 base unmatched. The CDR3 loop is CASSQEAGGSYNEQFF. DNA of the CDR3: TGCGCCAGCAGCCAAGAGGCGGGGGGCTCCTACAATGAGCAGTTCTTC.

CDR3 amino acids: CATNPGQAYSPLHF. The CDR3 DNA is TGTGCCACTAATCCGGGACAGGCCTATTCACCCCTCCACTTT. V is TRBV2 and J is TRBJ1-6; TRBD1 matches 8 bases. The CDR3 length is 14 residues. Germline CDR1 is SNHLY and CDR2 is FYNNEI. V lost 10 bases and J lost 8; bases outside the gene matches: 10.

This clone appeared once. Other DNA sequences in this specimen translate into the identical CDR3. This rearrangement joins TRBV27 to TRBJ2-3, with unresolved D. The CDR3 is 12 residues long. Trimming shortened V by 5 bases and J by 3 bases, and 6 bases separated the two germline ends. Germline-derived CDR1 and CDR2 are MNHEY and SMNVEV (reference sequence). CDR3 nucleotide sequence: TGTGCCAGCAGTCCCCATACAGATACGCAGTATTTT. The encoded protein is CASSPHTDTQYF.

This clone was observed a single time. The chain couples TRBV27 to TRBJ1-2; D gene ambiguous. The CDR3 runs 16 residues. Germline V lookup: CDR1 MNHEY, CDR2 SMNVEV (reference sequence). Trimming stripped 5 bases from V and 0 bases from J, with 16 bases between. The CDR3 sequence: CASSPNTGRANYGYTF. CDR3 DNA: TGTGCCAGCAGTCCAAATACCGGTAGAGCTAACTATGGCTACACCTTC.

This clone was observed a single time. The rearrangement joins TRBV10-3 to TRBJ2-7; D unclear. CDR3 length: 13 residues. V lost 0 bases and J 6 bases, leaving 9 bases between the germline ends. Germline V gene data show CDR1 as ENHRY and CDR2 as SYGVKD. As DNA, the CDR3 is TGTGCCATCAGTGAGTCCCTCGCCGGCGAGCAGTACTTC. This encodes CAISESLAGEQYF.

The chain links TRBV6-5 to TRBJ2-3; tentative D call: TRBD1 (7 bases). V was cut by 5 bases and J by 7 bases, with 13 bases left in between. The CDR3 covers 13 residues. Germline CDR1 reads MNHEY; CDR2 reads SVGAGI. The CDR3 region is CASSPAGGNTQYF. In DNA, the CDR3 is TGTGCCAGCAGTCCCGCAGGGGGGAATACGCAGTATTTT.

This sequence joins TRBV30 and TRBJ1-1, with D possibly being TRBD1 (6 bases). The germline V gene encodes CDR1 GTSNPN and CDR2 SVGIG (reference sequence). V lost 1 base and J 11 bases, leaving 11 bases between the germline ends. The CDR3 extends over 11 amino acids. The DNA of the CDR3 is TGTGCCTGGAGTGCAGGGGACACTGCTTTCTTT. This gives the protein CAWSAGDTAFF.

The rearrangement uses TRBV30 and TRBJ2-7; possible D gene TRBD1, 6 bases. CDR1 and CDR2 (germline): GTSNPN, SVGIG (reference sequence). The V end lost 7 bases, the J end lost 2 bases, and 15 bases lay between the germline ends. The length of the CDR3 is 13 residues. The CDR3 DNA follows: TGTGCCTCTACCCAGGGGATTGCCTACGAGCAGTACTTC. It codes for CASTQGIAYEQYF.

The chain links TRBV29-1 to TRBJ2-3, with 9 bases identical to TRBD2. V lost 1 base to trimming and J lost 2 bases; unmatched junction nucleotides: 10. Per germline, CDR1 SQVTM and CDR2 ANQGSEA. This CDR3 comprises 17 residues. The CDR3 sequence is CSVEGSGGARFTDTQYF. In nucleotides, the CDR3 is TGCAGCGTTGAAGGTAGCGGGGGAGCGAGATTCACAGATACGCAGTATTTT.

The CDR3 coding sequence is TGTGCCAGCAGTTCCCTTAATGAAAAACTGTTTTTT. Protein: CASSSLNEKLFF. The rearrangement links TRBV28 to TRBJ1-4; D is undetermined. This CDR3 is 12 amino acids long. Germline CDR1 and CDR2: MDHEN and SYDVKM. Between the trimmed V and J ends, which lost 4 bases and 4 bases, there was a span of 4 bases.

CDR3 nucleotide sequence: TGTGCCAGCAGTCGACTAGCGGGGGCAGAGACCCAGTACTTC. As protein: CASSRLAGAETQYF. The chain links TRBV6-5 to TRBJ2-5; 12 nucleotides align to TRBD2. With 5 bases clipped from V and 4 bases from J, the junction kept 2 bases outside the gene matches. The CDR3 spans 14 residues. The germline gives CDR1 MNHEY, CDR2 SVGAGI.